Below, 20 T cell receptor beta chains from the same sample are listed, as sequenced in a study of regulatory T cells in long-lasting Graves disease. The time point was: newly diagnosed GD, antithyroid drugs for less than 3 months. The TCR library was prepared using RNA isolated from PBMCs. Combining iRepertoire HTBI primers with Arm-PCR of CDR3 regions, the authors built TCR beta libraries. One entry per CDR3 protein results from TCRdb running MiXCR on the multiplex PCR reads. The table includes around 320,000 distinct CDR3 sequences, 16% detected once. These data were also filed under a second study, of T cells in Graves' hyperthyroidism and ophthalmopathy.

The sample was peripheral blood mononuclear cells (PBMCs), taken at new diagnosis, from a patient treated with antithyroid drugs. Receptor source: a man aged 35-49 years with Graves disease.

This clonotype occurred many times. The chain recombines TRBV18 with TRBJ2-4; TRBD1 matches at 10 bases. Germline loops: CDR1 KGHSH, CDR2 LQKENI. J gave up 9 bases and V 3 bases, and 11 bases lay outside the gene matches. The CDR3 covers 16 residues. The CDR3 reads CASSPISDRGLGIQYF. CDR3 DNA: TGTGCCAGCTCACCTATTTCTGACAGGGGGCTGGGCATTCAGTACTTC.

The sample holds a few counts of this clonotype. J is TRBJ1-3 and V is TRBV19, with TRBD1 identical over 7 bases. The CDR3 has 14 amino acids. The germline CDR1 and CDR2 sequences are LNHDA and SQIVND (reference sequence). V trimming: 3 bases; J trimming: 2 bases; junction bases outside the gene matches: 1. The CDR3 DNA sequence: TGTGCCAGTAGTATCCAGGGGGCTGGAAACACCATATATTTT. Protein: CASSIQGAGNTIYF.

This clonotype was found a few times. J is TRBJ1-4 and V is TRBV7-9, with D perhaps TRBD1 (6 bases). CDR3 length equals 17 residues. Germline V gives CDR1 SEHNR, CDR2 FQNEAQ (reference sequence). V was trimmed by 5 bases and J by 6 bases, leaving 22 bases between them. CDR3 sequence reads: CASSPHLSGAVDEKLFF. The CDR3 DNA is TGTGCCAGCAGCCCACATTTGTCGGGGGCGGTTGATGAAAAACTGTTTTTT. The full variable domain, its missing parts supplied by reference TRBV7-9 and TRBJ1-4, is DTGVSQNPRHKITKRGQNVTFRCDPISEHNRLYWYRQTLGQGPEFLTYFQNEAQLEKSRLLSDRFSAERPKGSFSTLEIQRTEQGDSAMYLCASSPHLSGAVDEKLFFGSGTQLSVL.

This clonotype occurred many times. The genes are TRBV20-1 and TRBJ1-1, with D tentatively TRBD1 (6 bases). Germline values: CDR1 DFQATT, CDR2 SNEGSKA (reference sequence). CDR3 size: 12 residues. The CDR3 nucleotides are TGCGCCACCCGGGGGCGAAACACTGAAGCTTTCTTT. Amino acid sequence: CATRGRNTEAFF.

This clonotype was seen at least ten times. The V and J genes are TRBV30 and TRBJ2-3; D uncertain. This CDR3 contains 13 residues. CDR1 and CDR2 from the germline V gene are GTSNPN and SVGIG (reference sequence). Trimming cost V 0 bases and J 1 base, with 5 bases left between them. CDR3 DNA sequence: TGTGCCTGGAGTGTACCGCGCACAGATACGCAGTATTTT. It specifies CAWSVPRTDTQYF.

This chain connects TRBV4-2 to TRBJ2-3, with 11 bases matching TRBD2. V trimming: 4 bases; J trimming: 1 base; junction bases outside the gene matches: 4. The length of the CDR3 is 16 residues. CDR1 and CDR2 (germline): LGHNA, YNFKEQ. CDR3 bases: TGTGCCAGCAGCCGCCTGACTAGCGGGGGCACAGATACGCAGTATTTT. Translated: CASSRLTSGGTDTQYF.

V usage is TRBV5-1 and J usage is TRBJ1-2; 7 nucleotides match TRBD1. This CDR3 is 15 amino acids long. Per the germline V gene, CDR1 is SGHRS and CDR2 is YFSETQ. Unmatched junction bases numbered 10, after V lost 4 bases and J lost 4 bases. CDR3: CASSGTETPTYGYTF. The CDR3 DNA is TGCGCCAGCAGCGGGACAGAAACCCCTACCTATGGCTACACCTTC.

Many counts were recorded for this clonotype. This chain joins TRBV27 and TRBJ1-6, with D possibly being TRBD1 (6 bases). V was cut by 5 bases and J by 3 bases, with 14 bases left in between. In germline, CDR1 is MNHEY, CDR2 SMNVEV (reference sequence). This CDR3 has 16 amino acids. The CDR3 loop is CASSPTTGLYNSPLHF. CDR3 nucleotides: TGTGCCAGCAGTCCAACCACAGGGCTCTATAATTCACCCCTCCACTTT.

Many counts were recorded for this clonotype. The CDR3 sequence is CASSFYSVLGETQYF. In nucleotides, the CDR3 is TGTGCCAGCAGCTTCTACAGTGTCCTGGGAGAGACCCAGTACTTC. This rearrangement joins TRBV11-2 to TRBJ2-5; no clear D gene. Germline V gives CDR1 SGHAT, CDR2 FQNNGV. V was shortened by 3 bases and J by 4 bases, with 15 bases between the two germline ends. This CDR3 region has 15 residues.

V gene TRBV7-2 combines with J gene TRBJ2-2; D is ambiguous. Germline CDR1 is SGHTA and CDR2 is FQGNSA. Trimming cost V 5 bases and J 1 base, with 11 bases left between them. CDR3 length: 15 amino acids. The CDR3 loop reads CASSPMGRNTGELFF. As DNA, the CDR3 is TGTGCCAGCAGCCCCATGGGTCGGAACACCGGGGAGCTGTTTTTT.

At least ten counts were recorded for this clonotype. The chain combines TRBV12-3 or TRBV12-4 with TRBJ2-1; D may be TRBD1 or TRBD2 (6 bases each). Trimming removed 6 bases at V and 3 bases at J, with 15 bases between. The CDR3 consists of 15 residues. This CDR3 is CASSLTGRGYNEQFF. The DNA of the CDR3 is TGTGCCAGCAGCCTAACAGGGCGGGGCTACAATGAGCAGTTCTTC.

The V gene is TRBV28, the J gene TRBJ2-4; a weak D match, TRBD2 (7 bases). V was cut by 5 bases and J by 1 base, with 15 bases left in between. In germline, CDR1 is MDHEN, CDR2 SYDVKM. The CDR3 is 16 amino acids. CDR3 loop: CASSLPGGAAKNIQYF. The CDR3 bases are TGTGCCAGCAGTCTGCCTGGGGGGGCGGCCAAAAACATTCAGTACTTC.

The sample holds many counts of this clonotype. The chain carries TRBV18 and TRBJ2-1; 7 positions match TRBD2. The ends lost 0 bases at V and 3 bases at J; junction bases unmatched: 5. This CDR3 has 16 amino acids. The germline CDR1 and CDR2 sequences are KGHSH and LQKENI. CDR3 in DNA: TGTGCCAGCTCACCACCGGGGACTACCAACTACAATGAGCAGTTCTTC. Translated, it gives CASSPPGTTNYNEQFF.

This clonotype is labeled as medium-sized. This chain joins TRBV2 and TRBJ1-4; 8 bases agree with TRBD1. V lost 10 bases and J lost 8; bases outside the gene matches: 6. Germline CDR1 is SNHLY and CDR2 is FYNNEI. The CDR3 loop spans 12 amino acids. CDR3 sequence: CATQGAGEKLFF. The CDR3 nucleotides are TGTGCCACGCAGGGGGCAGGCGAAAAACTGTTTTTT.

At least ten counts were recorded for this clonotype. The chain has TRBV20-1 and TRBJ2-1, with 10 bases aligning to TRBD2. The CDR3 is 15 residues long. Germline CDR1 reads DFQATT; CDR2 reads SNEGSKA (reference sequence). Losses at the gene ends were 6 bases for V and 4 bases for J; bases not matched to a gene: 9. Here the CDR3 reads CSAPIAGGPYNEQFF. The CDR3 DNA is TGCAGTGCCCCGATAGCGGGGGGTCCTTACAATGAGCAGTTCTTC.

In its sample, this clonotype was seen a few times. V usage is TRBV30 and J usage is TRBJ2-6, with TRBD2 as a possible D gene (5 bases). V was cut by 5 bases and J by 1 base, with 12 bases left in between. Germline assignment: CDR1 GTSNPN and CDR2 SVGIG (reference sequence). There are 15 residues in the CDR3. The CDR3 loop is CAWGRGRSGANVLTF. The CDR3 coding sequence is TGTGCCTGGGGCAGAGGGCGTTCTGGGGCCAACGTCCTGACTTTC.

As for this clonotype: Germline and junction disagree at one end, which may indicate a read error. The J gene is TRBJ2-2, the V gene TRBV7-3, with TRBD2 identical over 10 bases. The CDR3 sequence is 17 residues long. Germline CDR1 is SGHTA and CDR2 is FQGTGA. DNA for the CDR3: TGTGCCAGCAGCTTAATGCTAGCGGGGGTTTCCACCGGGGAGCCGTTTTTT. Its translation: CASSLMLAGVSTGEPFF.

This clonotype was found a few times. The junction does not match germline at one end; this may be a read error. This chain links TRBV20-1 with TRBJ1-5, with 7 bases fitting TRBD1. CDR3 length: 16 residues. The germline gives CDR1 DFQATT, CDR2 SNEGSKA (reference sequence). The CDR3 DNA sequence: TGCAGTGCGGTCAGGACAGGATGGTATAGCAGTCAGCCCCAGCATTTT. This encodes CSAVRTGWYSSQPQHF.

This clonotype was seen repeatedly, ten times or more. The chain links TRBV20-1 to TRBJ2-7; D may be TRBD1 or TRBD2 (5 bases each). Germline lookup yields CDR1 DFQATT and CDR2 SNEGSKA (reference sequence). V was trimmed by 0 bases and J by 6 bases, leaving 9 bases between them. The CDR3 runs to 12 residues. In DNA, the CDR3 is TGCAGTGCTAGAGATGGGGACGTCGAGCAGTACTTC. This translates into CSARDGDVEQYF.

This clonotype appeared many times. This rearrangement joins TRBV20-1 to TRBJ2-3, with D uncertain. Trimming took 3 bases from V and 0 from J, leaving 7 bases between them. The CDR3 extends over 13 amino acids. Germline V gene lookup returns CDR1 DFQATT and CDR2 SNEGSKA (reference sequence). The CDR3 loop reads CSASSTSTDTQYF. Here the CDR3 DNA reads TGCAGTGCTAGTTCCACTAGCACAGATACGCAGTATTTT.